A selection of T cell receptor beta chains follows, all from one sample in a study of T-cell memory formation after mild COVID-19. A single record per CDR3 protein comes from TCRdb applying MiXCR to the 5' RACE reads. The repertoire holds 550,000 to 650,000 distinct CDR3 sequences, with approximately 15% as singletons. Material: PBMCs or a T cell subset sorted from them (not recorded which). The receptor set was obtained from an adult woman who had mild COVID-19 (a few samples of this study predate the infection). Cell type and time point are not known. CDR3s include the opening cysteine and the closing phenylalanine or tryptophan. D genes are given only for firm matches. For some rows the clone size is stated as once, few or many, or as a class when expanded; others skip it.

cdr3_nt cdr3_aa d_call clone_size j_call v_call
TGTGCCAGTAGTATAGATCCCTCAACCGGGGAGCTGTTTTTT CASSIDPSTGELFF - - TRBJ2-2 TRBV19
TGTGCCAGCAGTGAGGAGACTAGCGGGACGCCTCGCGAGCAGTACTTC CASSEETSGTPREQYF TRBD2 - TRBJ2-7 TRBV25-1
TGCAGCGTTGAAGCCATTGGGGACAGCTTCACAGATACGCAGTATTTT CSVEAIGDSFTDTQYF TRBD1 - TRBJ2-3 TRBV29-1
TGCAGCGTTGGTGGGCGCAACTTCTACGAGCAGTACTTC CSVGGRNFYEQYF - - TRBJ2-7 TRBV29-1
TGTGCCAGCAGTTTAGAGAATTCGGAAAACGAGCAGTACTTC CASSLENSENEQYF - many TRBJ2-7 TRBV12-3/TRBV12-4
TGTGCCAGCAGCTTGACGGCGGGATACGAGCAGTACTTC CASSLTAGYEQYF - - TRBJ2-7 TRBV7-9
TGTGCCAGCAGCGGACAGGGAGTAGGCTCTGGAAACACCATATATTTT CASSGQGVGSGNTIYF TRBD1 few TRBJ1-3 TRBV7-8
TGCGCCAGCAGGGTAGCGGGACCTTCCTACAATGAGCAGTTCTTC CASRVAGPSYNEQFF TRBD2 - TRBJ2-1 TRBV5-1
TGCAGTGCTAGATTCAGTTCCCAAGAGACCCAGTACTTC CSARFSSQETQYF - few TRBJ2-5 TRBV20-1
TGCGCCAGCAGCATCGGGACGGCTGAGGCGTATAATTCACCCCTCCACTTT CASSIGTAEAYNSPLHF - - TRBJ1-6 TRBV5-1
TGCAGTGCTCCCCTAGCGAATGAGCAGTTCTTC CSAPLANEQFF - many TRBJ2-1 TRBV20-1
TGTGCCAGCAGCTTAGAGCGGGCATATCTTCACGCATACCAAGAGACCCAGTACTTC CASSLERAYLHAYQETQYF - - TRBJ2-5 TRBV11-2
TGCAGCGTTGTATATAGCCGGGACACTTCCCTGTACCAAGAGACCCAGTACTTC CSVVYSRDTSLYQETQYF - - TRBJ2-5 TRBV29-1
TGTGCCAGCAGTTTGACTACGGGGATGAGCAATCAGCCCCAGCATTTT CASSLTTGMSNQPQHF - - TRBJ1-5 TRBV28
TGCAGCGTTGCCCCCATGAGGAGGGGACTCCGTGTCCCCCAGCAGTACTTC CSVAPMRRGLRVPQQYF - - TRBJ2-7 TRBV29-1
TGTGCCAGCAGGCGAACGCTTTGGACTAGCATCTCCGGGGAGCTGTTTTTT CASRRTLWTSISGELFF TRBD2 - TRBJ2-2 TRBV7-8
TGTGCCAGCAGCCTTAGCGGTGGGGACTACAATGAGCAGTTCTTC CASSLSGGDYNEQFF - few TRBJ2-1 TRBV9
TGTGCCAGCAGCGGCTTATTTGAGCAGTTCTTC CASSGLFEQFF - few TRBJ2-1 TRBV7-9
TGTGCCACCAGTATTAAGGACAGGCGATTTTCTGGGGGCACAGATACGCAGTATTTT CATSIKDRRFSGGTDTQYF TRBD1 few TRBJ2-3 TRBV24-1
TGTGCCAGCAGTGAGGGACAGATCCAGTACTTC CASSEGQIQYF TRBD1 few TRBJ2-5 TRBV6-1
TGTGCCAGCATCCATTACCCCCAAGGGGATACGCAGTATTTT CASIHYPQGDTQYF - - TRBJ2-3 TRBV12-3/TRBV12-4
TGCAGTGCTAGAGTAGGACAGGTGTACTATGGCTACACCTTC CSARVGQVYYGYTF TRBD1 once TRBJ1-2 TRBV20-1
TGCGCCAGCAGCTTTATGCTAGCGGGCGACAATGAGCAGTTCTTC CASSFMLAGDNEQFF TRBD2 many TRBJ2-1 TRBV5-1
TGTGCCAGCACCGGACCCGGGAGCTCCTACAATGAGCAGTTCTTC CASTGPGSSYNEQFF - few TRBJ2-1 TRBV7-6
TGCAGTGCTCCCGGGACAGCCAAAGTTGAAGCTTTCTTT CSAPGTAKVEAFF TRBD1 - TRBJ1-1 TRBV20-1
TGCGCCAGCAGTGGGGGTTCTGGGCTAGCGGGAAGACTAGCCAAAAACATTCAGTACTTC CASSGGSGLAGRLAKNIQYF TRBD2 - TRBJ2-4 TRBV10-1
TGTGCCAGCAGCTTCATCTGGAAACCGACAGAAGGAGCTTTCTTT CASSFIWKPTEGAFF - - TRBJ1-1 TRBV5-6